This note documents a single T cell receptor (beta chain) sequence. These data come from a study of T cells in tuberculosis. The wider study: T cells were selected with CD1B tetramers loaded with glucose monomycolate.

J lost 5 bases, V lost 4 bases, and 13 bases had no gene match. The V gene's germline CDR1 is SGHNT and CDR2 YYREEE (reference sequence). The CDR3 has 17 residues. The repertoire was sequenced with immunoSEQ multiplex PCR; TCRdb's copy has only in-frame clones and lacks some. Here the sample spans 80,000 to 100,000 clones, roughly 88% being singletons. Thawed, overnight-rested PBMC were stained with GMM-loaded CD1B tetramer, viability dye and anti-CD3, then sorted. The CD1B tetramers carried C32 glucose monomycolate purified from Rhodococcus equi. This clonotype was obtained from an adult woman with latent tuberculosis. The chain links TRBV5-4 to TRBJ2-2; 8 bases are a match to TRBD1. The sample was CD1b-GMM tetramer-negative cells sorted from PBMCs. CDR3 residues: CASSDAFWTGSTGELFF. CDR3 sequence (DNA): TGTGCCAGCAGCGATGCCTTCTGGACAGGGTCAACCGGGGAGCTGTTTTTT.